This TCR beta chain was retrieved from a study of identical twins. Study observations and caveats: Invariant MAIT and iNKT cells may have partly biased zero-insertion analyses.

CDR1 and CDR2 from the germline V gene are SGHRS and YFSETQ. The CDR3 runs to 13 residues. Between the trimmed V and J ends, which lost 4 bases and 4 bases, there was a span of 11 bases. This clonotype has more than one count but fewer than ten. Its antigen remains unknown. Template switching supplied a universal primer site; unique molecular identifiers were carried on the cDNA. TCRdb independently ran MiXCR on the 5' RACE reads; one entry per CDR3 protein. The sample lists roughly 720,000 distinct CDR3 sequences; 18% were seen once. These data were also filed under a second study, of T cells expressing NK-cell markers. Per that paper: CD8+ T cells in six donors included dominant NKG2C+ clonotypes at roughly 1.0-7.5%.

Sequencing input: PBMCs. The chain recombines TRBV5-1 with TRBJ2-5; a weak D match, TRBD2 (5 bases). This clonotype originated in a woman younger than 30 in good health. CDR3 DNA sequence: TGCGCCAGCAGCCGGCGGGTATCAGAGACCCAGTACTTC. It translates to CASSRRVSETQYF.